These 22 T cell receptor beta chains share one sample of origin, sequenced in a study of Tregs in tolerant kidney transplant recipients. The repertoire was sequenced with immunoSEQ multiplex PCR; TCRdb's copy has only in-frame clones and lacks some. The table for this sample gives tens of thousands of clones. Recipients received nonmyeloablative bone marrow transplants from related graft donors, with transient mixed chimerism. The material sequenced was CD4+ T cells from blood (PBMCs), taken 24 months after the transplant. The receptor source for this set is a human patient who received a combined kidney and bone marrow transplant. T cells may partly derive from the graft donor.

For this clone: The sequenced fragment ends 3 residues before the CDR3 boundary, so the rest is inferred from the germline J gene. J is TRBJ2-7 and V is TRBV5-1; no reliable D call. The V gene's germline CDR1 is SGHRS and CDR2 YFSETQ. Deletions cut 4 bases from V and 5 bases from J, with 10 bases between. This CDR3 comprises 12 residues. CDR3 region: CASSPSADEQYF. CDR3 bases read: TGCGCCAGCAGCCCCAGCGCGGACGAG.

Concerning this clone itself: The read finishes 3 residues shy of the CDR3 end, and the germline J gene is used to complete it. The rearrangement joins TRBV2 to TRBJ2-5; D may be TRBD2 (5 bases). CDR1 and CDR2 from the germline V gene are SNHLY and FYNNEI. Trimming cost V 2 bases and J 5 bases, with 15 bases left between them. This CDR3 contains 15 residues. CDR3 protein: CASSEYSGSRETQYF. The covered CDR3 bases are TGTGCCAGCAGTGAATATTCGGGGTCCCGGGAGACC. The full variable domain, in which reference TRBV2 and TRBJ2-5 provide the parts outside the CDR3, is EPEVTQTPSHQVTQMGQEVILRCVPISNHLYFYWYRQILGQKVEFLVSFYNNEISEKSEIFDDQFSVERPDGSNFTLKIRSTKLEDSAMYFCASSEYSGSRETQYFGPGTRLLVL.

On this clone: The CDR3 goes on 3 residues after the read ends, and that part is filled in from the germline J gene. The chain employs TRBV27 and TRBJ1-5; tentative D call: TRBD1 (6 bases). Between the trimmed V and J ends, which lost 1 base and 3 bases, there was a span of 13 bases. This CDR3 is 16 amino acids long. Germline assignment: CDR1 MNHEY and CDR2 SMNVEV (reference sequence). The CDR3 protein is CASSLLRGAVNQPQHF. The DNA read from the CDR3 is TGTGCCAGCAGTTTATTGCGGGGGGCGGTCAATCAGCCC.

The covered CDR3 bases are TGCAGTGCTAGAGGGTTGTTGGTTGCGGGAGGGTTCACAGATACG. The encoded protein is CSARGLLVAGGFTDT. The whole CDR3 sequence reads CSARGLLVAGGFTDTQYF. The gene calls are TRBV20-1 and TRBJ2-3; 9 bases align to TRBD2. The read stops 3 residues short of the end of the CDR3; the missing end is completed from the germline J gene. This CDR3 has 18 amino acids. The junction had 13 bases not matched to a gene; V was cut back by 1 base and J by 2 bases. Germline CDR1 is DFQATT and CDR2 is SNEGSKA (reference sequence).

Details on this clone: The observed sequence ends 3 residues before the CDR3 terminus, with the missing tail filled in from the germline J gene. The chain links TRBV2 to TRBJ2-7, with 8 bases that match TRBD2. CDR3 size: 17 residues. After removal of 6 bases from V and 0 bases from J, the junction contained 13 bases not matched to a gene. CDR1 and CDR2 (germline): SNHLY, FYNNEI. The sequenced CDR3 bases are TGTGCCAGCAGAAAATACCAGACTAGCGCCATCTCCTACGAG. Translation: CASRKYQTSAISYE. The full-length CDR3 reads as CASRKYQTSAISYEQYF. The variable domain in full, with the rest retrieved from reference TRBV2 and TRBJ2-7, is EPEVTQTPSHQVTQMGQEVILRCVPISNHLYFYWYRQILGQKVEFLVSFYNNEISEKSEIFDDQFSVERPDGSNFTLKIRSTKLEDSAMYFCASRKYQTSAISYEQYFGPGTRLTVT.

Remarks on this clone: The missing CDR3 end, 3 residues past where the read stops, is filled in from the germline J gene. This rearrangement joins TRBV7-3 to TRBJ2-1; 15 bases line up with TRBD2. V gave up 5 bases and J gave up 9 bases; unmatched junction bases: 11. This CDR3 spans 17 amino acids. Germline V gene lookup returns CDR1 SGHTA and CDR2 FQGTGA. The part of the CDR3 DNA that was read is TGTGCCAGCAGCCCCGGACTAGCGGGAGGGCCAGAAGGTGAG. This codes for CASSPGLAGGPEGE. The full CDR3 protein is CASSPGLAGGPEGEQFF.

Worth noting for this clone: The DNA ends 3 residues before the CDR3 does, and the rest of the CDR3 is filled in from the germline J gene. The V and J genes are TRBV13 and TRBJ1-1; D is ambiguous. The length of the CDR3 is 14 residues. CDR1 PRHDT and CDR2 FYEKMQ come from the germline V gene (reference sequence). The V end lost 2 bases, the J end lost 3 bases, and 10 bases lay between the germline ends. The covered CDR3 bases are TGTGCCAGCAGCTTATGGCCAGGTCACACTGAA. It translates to CASSLWPGHTE. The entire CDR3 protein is CASSLWPGHTEAFF. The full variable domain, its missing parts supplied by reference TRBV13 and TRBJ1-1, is AAGVIQSPRHLIKEKRETATLKCYPIPRHDTVYWYQQGPGQDPQFLISFYEKMQSDKGSIPDRFSAQQFSDYHSELNMSSLELGDSALYFCASSLWPGHTEAFFGQGTRLTVV.

CDR3 DNA (partial): TGCGCCAGCAGTAGAGGGGCACCTGGGGCCAACGTC. Translated: CASSRGAPGANV. The CDR3 reads in full as CASSRGAPGANVLTF. The V and J genes are TRBV5-1 and TRBJ2-6; D may be TRBD1 or TRBD2 (5 bases each). Read coverage stops 3 residues before the CDR3 terminus; the germline J gene supplies the remainder. Germline CDR1 and CDR2: SGHRS and YFSETQ. This CDR3 has 15 amino acids. Trimming cost V 5 bases and J 2 bases, with 11 bases left between them.

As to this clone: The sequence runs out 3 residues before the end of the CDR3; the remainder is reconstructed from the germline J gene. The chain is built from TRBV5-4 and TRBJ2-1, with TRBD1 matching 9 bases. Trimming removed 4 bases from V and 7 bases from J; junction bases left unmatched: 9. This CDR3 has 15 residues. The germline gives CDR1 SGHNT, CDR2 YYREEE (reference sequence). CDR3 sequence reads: CASSKDRGTTNEQFF. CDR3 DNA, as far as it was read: TGTGCCAGCAGCAAGGACAGGGGAACGACGAATGAG.

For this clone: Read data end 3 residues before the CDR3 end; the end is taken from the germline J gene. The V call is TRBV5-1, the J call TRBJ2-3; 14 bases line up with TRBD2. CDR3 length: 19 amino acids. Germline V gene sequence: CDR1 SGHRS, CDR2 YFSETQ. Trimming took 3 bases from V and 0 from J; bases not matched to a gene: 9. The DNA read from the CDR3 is TGCGCCAGCAGCTCCCAGCCGGGACTAGCGGGAGCTAGCACAGATACG. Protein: CASSSQPGLAGASTDT. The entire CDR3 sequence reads CASSSQPGLAGASTDTQYF.

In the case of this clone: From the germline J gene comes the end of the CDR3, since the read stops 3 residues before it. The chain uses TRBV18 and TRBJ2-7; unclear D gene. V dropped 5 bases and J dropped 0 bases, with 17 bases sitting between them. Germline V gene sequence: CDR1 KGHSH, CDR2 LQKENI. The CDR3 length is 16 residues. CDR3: CASSATGSTASYEQYF. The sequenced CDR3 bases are TGTGCCAGCTCAGCCACGGGTAGCACGGCCTCCTACGAG.

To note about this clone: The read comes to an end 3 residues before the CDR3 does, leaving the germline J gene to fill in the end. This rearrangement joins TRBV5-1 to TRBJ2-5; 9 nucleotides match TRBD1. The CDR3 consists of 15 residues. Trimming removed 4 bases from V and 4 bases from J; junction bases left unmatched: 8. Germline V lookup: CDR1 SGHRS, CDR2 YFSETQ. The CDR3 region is CASSGGTGTGETQYF. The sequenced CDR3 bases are TGCGCCAGCAGCGGGGGGACAGGGACGGGAGAGACC.

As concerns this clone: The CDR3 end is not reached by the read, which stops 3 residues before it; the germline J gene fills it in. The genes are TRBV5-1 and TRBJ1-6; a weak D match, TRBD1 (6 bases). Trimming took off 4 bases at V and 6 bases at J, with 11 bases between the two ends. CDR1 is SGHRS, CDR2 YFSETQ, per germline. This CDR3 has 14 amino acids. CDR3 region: CASSVDSFNSPLHF. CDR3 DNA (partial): TGCGCCAGCAGCGTGGACAGCTTTAATTCACCC.

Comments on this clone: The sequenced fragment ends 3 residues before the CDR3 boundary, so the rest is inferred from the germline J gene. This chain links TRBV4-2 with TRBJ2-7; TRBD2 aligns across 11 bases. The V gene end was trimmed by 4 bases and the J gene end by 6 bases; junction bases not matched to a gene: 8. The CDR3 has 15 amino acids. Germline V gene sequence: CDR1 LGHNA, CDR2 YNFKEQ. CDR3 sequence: CASSPLETSGAEQYF. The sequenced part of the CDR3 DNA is TGTGCCAGCAGCCCCCTAGAGACTAGCGGGGCCGAG.

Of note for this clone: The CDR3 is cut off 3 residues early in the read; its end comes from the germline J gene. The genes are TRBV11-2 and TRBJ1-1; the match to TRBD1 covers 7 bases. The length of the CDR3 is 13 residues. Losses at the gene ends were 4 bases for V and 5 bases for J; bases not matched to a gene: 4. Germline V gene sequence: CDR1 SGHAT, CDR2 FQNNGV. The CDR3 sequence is CASSSRGDTEAFF. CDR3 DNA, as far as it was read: TGTGCCAGCAGCTCCAGGGGGGATACTGAA. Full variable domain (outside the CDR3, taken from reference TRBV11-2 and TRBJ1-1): EAGVAQSPRYKIIEKRQSVAFWCNPISGHATLYWYQQILGQGPKLLIQFQNNGVVDDSQLPKDRFSAERLKGVDSTLKIQPAKLEDSAVYLCASSSRGDTEAFFGQGTRLTVV.

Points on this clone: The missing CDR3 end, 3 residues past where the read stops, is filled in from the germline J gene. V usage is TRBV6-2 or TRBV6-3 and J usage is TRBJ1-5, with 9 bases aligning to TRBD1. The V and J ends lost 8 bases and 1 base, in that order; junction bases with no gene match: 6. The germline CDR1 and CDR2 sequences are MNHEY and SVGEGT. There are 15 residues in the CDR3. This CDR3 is CASEGDRASNQPQHF. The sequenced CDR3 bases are TGTGCCAGCGAGGGGGACAGGGCGAGCAATCAGCCC.

The CDR3 DNA, read in part, is TGTGCCAGCTCACCACGTGGACAGTCCACAGATACG. Translated, it gives CASSPRGQSTDT. The full CDR3 sequence reads CASSPRGQSTDTQYF. This chain links TRBV18 with TRBJ2-3, with D possibly being TRBD1 (6 bases). The read terminates 3 residues ahead of where the CDR3 ends, so the germline J gene completes it. This CDR3 contains 15 residues. CDR1 and CDR2 from the germline V gene are KGHSH and LQKENI. Trimming cost V 1 base and J 2 bases, with 10 bases left between them.

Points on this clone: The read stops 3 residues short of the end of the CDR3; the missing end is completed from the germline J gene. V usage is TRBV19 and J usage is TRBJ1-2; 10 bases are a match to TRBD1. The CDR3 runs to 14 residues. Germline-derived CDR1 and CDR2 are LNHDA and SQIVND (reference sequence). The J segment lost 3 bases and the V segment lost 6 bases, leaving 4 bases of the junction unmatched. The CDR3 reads CASRDGQGDYGYTF. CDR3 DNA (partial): TGTGCCAGTAGGGACGGACAGGGGGACTATGGC.

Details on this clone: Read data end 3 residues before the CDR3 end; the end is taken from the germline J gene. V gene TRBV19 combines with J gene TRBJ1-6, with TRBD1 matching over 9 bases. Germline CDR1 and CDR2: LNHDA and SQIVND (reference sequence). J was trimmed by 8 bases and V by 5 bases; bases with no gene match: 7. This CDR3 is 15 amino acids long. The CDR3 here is CASSATGGGYSPLHF. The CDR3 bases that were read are TGTGCCAGTAGTGCGACAGGGGGTGGTTATTCACCC.

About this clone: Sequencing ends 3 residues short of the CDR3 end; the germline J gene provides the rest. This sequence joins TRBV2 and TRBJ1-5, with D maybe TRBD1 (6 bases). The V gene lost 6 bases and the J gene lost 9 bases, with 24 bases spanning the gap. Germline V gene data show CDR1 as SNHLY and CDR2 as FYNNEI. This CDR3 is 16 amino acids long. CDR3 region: CASRFYREPPGGPQHF. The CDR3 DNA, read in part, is TGTGCCAGCAGATTCTACAGGGAACCTCCGGGCGGGCCC.

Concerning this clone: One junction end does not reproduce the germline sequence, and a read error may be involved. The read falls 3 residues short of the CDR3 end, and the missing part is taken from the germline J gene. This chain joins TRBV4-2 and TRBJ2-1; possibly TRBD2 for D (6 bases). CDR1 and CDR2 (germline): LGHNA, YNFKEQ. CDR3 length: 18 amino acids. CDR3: CASSQDGPGVASYNEQFF. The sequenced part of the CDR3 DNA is TGCGCCAGCAGCCAAGATGGGCCGGGGGTAGCCTCCTACAATGAG.

Incomplete CDR3 DNA: TGTGCCAGCAGCTTAATAGCGGGAGATGAG. It codes for CASSLIAGDE. The entire CDR3 reads CASSLIAGDEQFF. V gene TRBV7-3 combines with J gene TRBJ2-1; 9 nucleotides line up with TRBD2. The read ends 3 residues shy of where the CDR3 ends; the end is completed using the germline J gene. The length of the CDR3 is 13 residues. With V trimmed by 1 base and J by 8 bases, 0 bases remained unmatched. Germline V gives CDR1 SGHTA, CDR2 FQGTGA.